The 32 T cell receptor beta chains below come from one sample, sequenced in a study of T-cell memory formation after mild COVID-19. Each CDR3 protein gets one entry after TCRdb re-called the 5' RACE reads with MiXCR. Here the sample spans approximately 250,000 distinct CDR3 sequences, roughly a sixth being singletons. Sample: PBMCs or a T cell subset sorted from them (not recorded which). Receptors were obtained from a man in his late teens or twenties who had mild COVID-19 (a few samples of this study predate the infection). Cell type and time point are not known.

This clonotype came up a few times. This sequence joins TRBV6-2 or TRBV6-3 and TRBJ2-3, with D perhaps matching TRBD1 or TRBD2 (6 bases each). This CDR3 is 16 amino acids long. V gave up 2 bases and J gave up 0 bases, with 12 bases separating them. Germline V lookup: CDR1 MNHEY, CDR2 SVGEGT. In DNA form, the CDR3 reads TGTGCCAGCAGTTACCCCGGGGGCAGGAGCACAGATACGCAGTATTTT. This translates into CASSYPGGRSTDTQYF.

This clonotype was counted only a few times. The gene calls are TRBV7-9 and TRBJ1-1; no clear D. V shed 8 bases and J shed 7 bases, with 11 bases lying between them. Per germline, CDR1 SEHNR and CDR2 FQNEAQ (reference sequence). The CDR3 is 11 amino acids. The CDR3 region is CASYYDGEAFF. CDR3 DNA: TGTGCCAGCTACTATGACGGTGAAGCTTTCTTT. Supplemented by reference TRBV7-9 and TRBJ1-1, the full variable domain reads DTGVSQNPRHKITKRGQNVTFRCDPISEHNRLYWYRQTLGQGPEFLTYFQNEAQLEKSRLLSDRFSAERPKGSFSTLEIQRTEQGDSAMYLCASYYDGEAFFGQGTRLTVV.

This clonotype turned up a few times. The chain links TRBV7-2 to TRBJ2-7; perhaps D is TRBD1 or TRBD2 (5 bases each). The CDR3 runs to 13 residues. Per the germline V gene, CDR1 is SGHTA and CDR2 is FQGNSA. V lost 5 bases and J 6 bases, leaving 14 bases between the germline ends. CDR3 amino acids: CASSRDRSLEQYV. The CDR3 nucleotides read TGTGCCAGCAGCCGGGACCGATCCCTCGAGCAGTACGTC.

This clonotype was seen only a few times. The J gene is TRBJ2-3, the V gene TRBV6-5; D possibly matches TRBD1 or TRBD2 (5 bases each). The CDR3 covers 16 residues. Germline V CDR1 and CDR2: MNHEY, SVGAGI. V lost 2 bases, J lost 0 bases, and 12 bases lay in between. In DNA form, the CDR3 reads TGTGCCAGCAGTTACGGGGGTAGGGGAAGCACAGATACGCAGTATTTT. This gives the protein CASSYGGRGSTDTQYF.

This clonotype was observed a handful of times. This sequence joins TRBV20-1 and TRBJ2-4; D is unresolved. The CDR3 totals 13 residues. Germline CDR1 and CDR2: DFQATT and SNEGSKA (reference sequence). Trimming removed 6 bases from V and 2 bases from J, with 11 bases in between. CDR3 amino acids: CSATIETKNIQYF. CDR3 DNA: TGCAGTGCCACGATAGAGACCAAAAACATTCAGTACTTC.

The J gene is TRBJ2-7, the V gene TRBV9, with D perhaps matching TRBD2 (6 bases). The CDR3 contains 10 residues. Germline V gene sequence: CDR1 SGDLS, CDR2 YYNGEE. The CDR3 nucleotides are TGTGCCAGCAGCAGGGAACCCGGGGGCGTC. It yields the protein CASSREPGGV.

The table lists this clonotype with a few counts. The chain links TRBV7-8 to TRBJ2-7; D gene unclear. Germline assignment: CDR1 SGHVS and CDR2 FQNEAQ. The CDR3 extends over 11 amino acids. Trimming cost V 1 base and J 4 bases, with 2 bases left between them. The CDR3 protein is CASSLVYEQYV. CDR3 coding DNA: TGTGCCAGCAGCTTAGTGTACGAGCAGTACGTC.

This clonotype has more than one count but fewer than ten. The rearrangement uses TRBV28 and TRBJ1-1, with unresolved D. Germline assignment: CDR1 MDHEN and CDR2 SYDVKM. The CDR3 spans 14 residues. Deletions cut 3 bases from V and 0 bases from J, with 8 bases between. For the CDR3, the DNA is TGTGCCAGCAGTTTGTCCCGCGTGAACACTGAAGCTTTCTTT. Translating gives CASSLSRVNTEAFF. The full variable domain, its missing parts supplied by reference TRBV28 and TRBJ1-1, is DVKVTQSSRYLVKRTGEKVFLECVQDMDHENMFWYRQDPGLGLRLIYFSYDVKMKEKGDIPEGYSVSREKKERFSLILESASTNQTSMYLCASSLSRVNTEAFFGQGTRLTVV.

This clonotype was seen a few times. V gene TRBV11-2 combines with J gene TRBJ2-7, with D possibly being TRBD1 or TRBD2 (5 bases each). V was clipped by 1 base and J by 4 bases, with 14 bases between them. Germline V gene sequence: CDR1 SGHAT, CDR2 FQNNGV. The CDR3 is 15 amino acids. In DNA, the CDR3 is TGTGCCAGCAGCTTAGCTCAGGGTTGGGGGTACGAGCAGTACTTC. Its translation: CASSLAQGWGYEQYF.

V is TRBV29-1 and J is TRBJ1-1; D gene ambiguous. Trimming removed 8 bases at V and 4 bases at J, with 11 bases between. Germline V lookup: CDR1 SQVTM, CDR2 ANQGSEA. The CDR3 contains 11 residues. CDR3 in DNA: TGCAGCAGCGGCCCGGGCACTGAAGCTTTCTTT. This sequence encodes CSSGPGTEAFF. Complete variable domain (other parts from reference TRBV29-1 and TRBJ1-1): SAVISQKPSRDICQRGTSLTIQCQVDSQVTMMFWYRQQPGQSLTLIATANQGSEATYESGFVIDKFPISRPNLTFSTLTVSNMSPEDSSIYLCSSGPGTEAFFGQGTRLTVV.

This clonotype came up a few times. V gene TRBV4-3 combines with J gene TRBJ2-5, with 9 bases fitting TRBD2. Trimming cost V 3 bases and J 3 bases; bases outside gene matches: 11. CDR1 and CDR2 from the germline V gene are LGHNA and YSLEER. This CDR3 is 17 amino acids long. CDR3 in amino acids: CASSHSRGASGEETQYF. In DNA, the CDR3 is TGCGCCAGCAGCCACTCAAGAGGGGCTAGCGGGGAAGAGACCCAGTACTTC.

This clonotype was detected only a few times. The gene calls are TRBV19 and TRBJ2-3; D could derive from TRBD1 or TRBD2 (7 bases each). The CDR3 is made up of 18 amino acids. V lost 4 bases to trimming and J lost 2 bases, with 22 bases between them. Germline lookup yields CDR1 LNHDA and CDR2 SQIVND (reference sequence). The CDR3 here is CASSKGRSQGGITDTQYF. CDR3 coding DNA: TGTGCCAGTAGTAAGGGCCGCTCCCAGGGGGGGATCACAGATACGCAGTATTTT.

A few counts support this clonotype. The chain joins TRBV28 to TRBJ1-6, with 8 positions matching TRBD1. Losses at the gene ends were 5 bases for V and 4 bases for J; bases not matched to a gene: 10. The CDR3 covers 17 residues. Germline V gives CDR1 MDHEN, CDR2 SYDVKM. CDR3 protein: CASSQVGTGVYNSPLHF. The CDR3 DNA follows: TGTGCCAGCAGTCAAGTTGGGACAGGAGTATATAATTCACCCCTCCACTTT.

This sequence joins TRBV4-2 and TRBJ2-3; D may match TRBD1 or TRBD2 (5 bases each). CDR1 and CDR2 from the germline V gene are LGHNA and YNFKEQ. This CDR3 has 14 amino acids. Trimming removed 4 bases from V and 4 bases from J, with 12 bases in between. CDR3 bases: TGTGCCAGCAGCCCCCAGACGGGGCCAGATACGCAGTATTTT. Translating it yields CASSPQTGPDTQYF.

The J gene is TRBJ2-5, the V gene TRBV20-1; D is perhaps TRBD1 (5 bases). V was shortened by 1 base and J by 2 bases, with 20 bases between the two germline ends. The CDR3 extends over 17 amino acids. Per the germline V gene, CDR1 is DFQATT and CDR2 is SNEGSKA (reference sequence). The CDR3 sequence: CSARGWAGRERQETQYF. The CDR3 DNA sequence: TGCAGTGCTAGAGGGTGGGCAGGGCGAGAGAGGCAAGAGACCCAGTACTTC.

The CDR3 DNA is TGTGCCAGCAGCGAACAGGGCTCTAGCACAGATACGCAGTATTTT. Its translation is CASSEQGSSTDTQYF. The chain recombines TRBV9 with TRBJ2-3; maybe TRBD1 (6 bases). The CDR3 length is 15 residues. CDR1 and CDR2 from the germline V gene are SGDLS and YYNGEE. The germline V and J ends were trimmed by 3 bases and 0 bases, with 11 bases remaining between them.

At least ten counts were recorded for this clonotype. The rearrangement links TRBV4-1 to TRBJ2-3; no firm D call. This CDR3 spans 15 amino acids. The germline CDR1 and CDR2 sequences are MGHRA and YSYEKL. V was pared by 3 bases and J by 0 bases, with 10 bases between. CDR3: CASSHGLQSTDTQYF. Here the CDR3 DNA reads TGCGCCAGCAGCCACGGTCTACAGAGCACAGATACGCAGTATTTT.

This clonotype was recorded a few times. The gene calls are TRBV4-1 and TRBJ2-7; D not certain. V lost 8 bases and J lost 4, with 12 bases in between. The CDR3 covers 12 residues. Germline CDR1 reads MGHRA; CDR2 reads YSYEKL. The CDR3 loop is CASSSGPYEQYF. The DNA for the CDR3 is TGCGCCAGCTCTTCCGGGCCGTACGAGCAGTACTTC.

In its sample, this clonotype was seen a few times. The rearrangement uses TRBV4-2 and TRBJ2-5; D is ambiguous. CDR1 and CDR2 (germline): LGHNA, YNFKEQ. CDR3 size: 14 residues. V gave up 0 bases and J gave up 5 bases, with 10 bases separating them. CDR3 nucleotides: TGTGCCAGCAGCCAAGAGGTGGTACGGGAGACCCAGTACTTC. It codes for CASSQEVVRETQYF.

CDR3 sequence: CASSSGEGYTEAFF. CDR3 nucleotides: TGCGCCAGCAGCTCCGGGGAAGGGTACACTGAAGCTTTCTTT. The J gene is TRBJ1-1, the V gene TRBV5-1; unclear D gene. V was cut by 3 bases and J by 3 bases, with 12 bases left in between. The CDR3 length is 14 residues. The germline V gene encodes CDR1 SGHRS and CDR2 YFSETQ.

This clonotype has only a few counts. The chain carries TRBV20-1 and TRBJ2-3, with D perhaps TRBD1 or TRBD2 (5 bases each). V was clipped by 3 bases and J by 6 bases, with 19 bases between them. There are 15 residues in the CDR3. In germline, CDR1 is DFQATT, CDR2 SNEGSKA (reference sequence). This CDR3 reads CSARNPGSDGDTQYF. Here the CDR3 DNA reads TGCAGTGCTAGGAATCCAGGGAGTGACGGTGATACGCAGTATTTT.

A few counts support this clonotype. Here the CDR3 reads CASSSQTGRGNTIYF. CDR3 nucleotides: TGTGCCAGCAGCTCCCAGACAGGAAGGGGAAACACCATATATTTT. The chain has TRBV11-2 and TRBJ1-3; perhaps TRBD1 as D (6 bases). There are 15 residues in the CDR3. CDR1 and CDR2 from the germline V gene are SGHAT and FQNNGV. V was pared by 4 bases and J by 4 bases, with 14 bases between.

The CDR3 sequence: CASSVGGGVLGNEQFF. CDR3 in DNA: TGTGCCAGCAGCGTAGGAGGGGGGGTGCTCGGGAATGAGCAGTTCTTC. V and J are TRBV9 and TRBJ2-1, with D maybe TRBD2 (7 bases). This CDR3 has 16 amino acids. CDR1 and CDR2 from the germline V gene are SGDLS and YYNGEE. Trimming took 0 bases from V and 7 from J, leaving 17 bases between them.

The gene calls are TRBV7-2 and TRBJ2-3; D tentatively fits TRBD1 or TRBD2 (5 bases each). Germline CDR1 reads SGHTA; CDR2 reads FQGNSA. This CDR3 has 12 amino acids. The V gene lost 6 bases and the J gene lost 6 bases, with 10 bases spanning the gap. The CDR3 DNA reads as TGTGCCAGCAGTCGAGGGGTGGATACGCAGTATTTT. This codes for CASSRGVDTQYF.

This clonotype has a handful of counts. The chain joins TRBV7-2 to TRBJ1-2, with 8 nucleotides matching TRBD1. Germline CDR1 and CDR2: SGHTA and FQGNSA. The CDR3 totals 13 residues. Trimming removed 7 bases from V and 7 bases from J; junction bases left unmatched: 8. CDR3 protein: CASNLDRAGGYTF. CDR3 in DNA: TGTGCCAGCAACTTGGACAGGGCTGGTGGCTACACCTTC.

The J gene is TRBJ2-7, the V gene TRBV9, with a possible D match to TRBD1 (5 bases). CDR1 and CDR2 from the germline V gene are SGDLS and YYNGEE. CDR3 length equals 14 residues. The V gene lost 0 bases and the J gene lost 5 bases, with 12 bases spanning the gap. CDR3 amino acids: CASSVGQGLNEQYF. CDR3 in DNA: TGTGCCAGCAGCGTAGGGCAGGGCCTGAACGAGCAGTACTTC.

V usage is TRBV7-3 and J usage is TRBJ2-2, with D unresolved. The CDR3 contains 13 residues. Germline V lookup: CDR1 SGHTA, CDR2 FQGTGA. Trimming cost V 5 bases and J 7 bases, with 11 bases left between them. DNA of the CDR3: TGTGCCAGCAGCCCCGTCCCGTTCGGGGAGCTGTTTTTT. Its protein is CASSPVPFGELFF. Variable domain in full (rest from reference TRBV7-3 and TRBJ2-2): GAGVSQTPSNKVTEKGKYVELRCDPISGHTALYWYRQSLGQGPEFLIYFQGTGAADDSGLPNDRFFAVRPEGSVSTLKIQRTERGDSAVYLCASSPVPFGELFFGEGSRLTVL.

This clonotype was counted between two and nine times. The V call is TRBV29-1, the J call TRBJ1-1, with a weak D call TRBD1 (5 bases). From germline, CDR1 is SQVTM and CDR2 ANQGSEA. The V gene lost 3 bases and the J gene lost 6 bases, with 14 bases spanning the gap. The CDR3 is 13 residues long. This CDR3 is CSVEPREVAEAFF. The CDR3 DNA follows: TGCAGCGTTGAGCCCAGGGAGGTGGCTGAAGCTTTCTTT.

This clonotype was picked up a small number of times. This rearrangement joins TRBV10-3 to TRBJ2-1; 9 nucleotides agree with TRBD2. The ends lost 0 bases at V and 10 bases at J; junction bases unmatched: 7. Per germline, CDR1 ENHRY and CDR2 SYGVKD. CDR3 length: 15 amino acids. CDR3 in amino acids: CAISESKLAGQEQFF. CDR3 in DNA: TGTGCCATCAGTGAGTCGAAGCTAGCGGGGCAAGAGCAGTTCTTC.

This clonotype occurred a few times. The chain combines TRBV27 with TRBJ1-6; no firm D call. CDR3 size: 14 residues. The V end was cut by 8 bases, the J end by 0 bases, with 8 bases between. CDR1 and CDR2 from the germline V gene are MNHEY and SMNVEV (reference sequence). The CDR3 protein is CASGYPSYNSPLHF. For the CDR3, the DNA is TGTGCCAGCGGGTACCCCTCCTATAATTCACCCCTCCACTTT.

V is TRBV10-3 and J is TRBJ2-3, with a weak D call TRBD1 (6 bases). V lost 6 bases, J lost 0 bases, and 7 bases lay in between. The CDR3 is made up of 13 amino acids. The V gene's germline CDR1 is ENHRY and CDR2 SYGVKD. The CDR3 nucleotides are TGTGCCATCAGACAGGGAAGCACAGATACGCAGTATTTT. As protein: CAIRQGSTDTQYF.

The rearrangement uses TRBV6-2 or TRBV6-3 and TRBJ1-1, with TRBD1 identical over 7 bases. The CDR3 runs 16 residues. Germline V gene data show CDR1 as MNHEY and CDR2 as SVGEGT. With V trimmed by 0 bases and J by 1 base, 5 bases remained unmatched. CDR3 DNA: TGTGCCAGCAGTTACTCGACGACAGGGAAGAACACTGAAGCTTTCTTT. Residues: CASSYSTTGKNTEAFF.